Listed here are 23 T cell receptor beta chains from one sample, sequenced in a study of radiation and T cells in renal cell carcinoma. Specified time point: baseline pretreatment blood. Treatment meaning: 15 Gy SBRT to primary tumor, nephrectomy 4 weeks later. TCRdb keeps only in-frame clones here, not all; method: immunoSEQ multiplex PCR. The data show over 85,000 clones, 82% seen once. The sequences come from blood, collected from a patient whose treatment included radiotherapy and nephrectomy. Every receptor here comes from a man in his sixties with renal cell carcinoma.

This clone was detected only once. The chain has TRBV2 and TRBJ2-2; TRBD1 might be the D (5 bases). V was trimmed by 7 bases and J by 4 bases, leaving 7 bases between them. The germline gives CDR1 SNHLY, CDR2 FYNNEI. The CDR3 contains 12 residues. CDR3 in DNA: TGTGCCAGCATCGACAGCACCGGGGAGCTGTTTTTT. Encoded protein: CASIDSTGELFF.

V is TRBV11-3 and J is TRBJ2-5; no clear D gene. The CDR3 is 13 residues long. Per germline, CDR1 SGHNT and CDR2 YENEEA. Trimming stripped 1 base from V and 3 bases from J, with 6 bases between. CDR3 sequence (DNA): TGTGCCAGCAGCTTAGGATCTAAAGAGACCCAGTACTTC. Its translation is CASSLGSKETQYF.

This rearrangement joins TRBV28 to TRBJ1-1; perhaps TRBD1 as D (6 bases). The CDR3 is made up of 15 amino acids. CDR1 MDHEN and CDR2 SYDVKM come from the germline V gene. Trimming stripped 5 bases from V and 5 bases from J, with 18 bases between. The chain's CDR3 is CASSLPRGLGTEAFF. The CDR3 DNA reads TGTGCCAGCAGTCTCCCCCGGGGGCTGGGGACTGAAGCTTTCTTT.

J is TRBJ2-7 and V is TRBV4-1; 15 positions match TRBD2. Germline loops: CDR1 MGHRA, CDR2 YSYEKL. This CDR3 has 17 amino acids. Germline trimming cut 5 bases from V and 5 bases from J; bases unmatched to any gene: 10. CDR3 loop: CASSYRTSGRALDEQYF. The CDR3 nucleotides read TGCGCCAGCAGCTATAGGACTAGCGGGAGGGCCCTCGACGAGCAGTACTTC.

DNA of the CDR3: TGTGCCAGCAGCCAAAGATTAGGTCGCGGCACAGATACGCAGTATTTT. This encodes CASSQRLGRGTDTQYF. The chain employs TRBV14 and TRBJ2-3; the D is unclear. CDR1 is SGHDN, CDR2 FVKESK, per germline. CDR3 length equals 16 residues. Deletions cut 2 bases from V and 1 base from J, with 13 bases between.

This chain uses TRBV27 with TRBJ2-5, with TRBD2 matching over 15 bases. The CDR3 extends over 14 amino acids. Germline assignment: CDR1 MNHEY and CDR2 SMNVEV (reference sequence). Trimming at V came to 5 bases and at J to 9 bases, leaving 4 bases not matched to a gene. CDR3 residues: CASSPGTSGRSQYF. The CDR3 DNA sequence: TGTGCCAGCAGTCCCGGGACTAGCGGGAGGTCCCAGTACTTC.

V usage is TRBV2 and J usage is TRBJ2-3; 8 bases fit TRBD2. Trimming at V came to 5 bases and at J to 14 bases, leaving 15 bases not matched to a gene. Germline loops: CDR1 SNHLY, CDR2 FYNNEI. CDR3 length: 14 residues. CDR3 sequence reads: CASSTDPFSGMVYF. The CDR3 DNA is TGTGCCAGCAGTACGGACCCATTTAGCGGGATGGTGTATTTT. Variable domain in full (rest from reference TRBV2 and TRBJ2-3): EPEVTQTPSHQVTQMGQEVILRCVPISNHLYFYWYRQILGQKVEFLVSFYNNEISEKSEIFDDQFSVERPDGSNFTLKIRSTKLEDSAMYFCASSTDPFSGMVYFGPGTRLTVL.

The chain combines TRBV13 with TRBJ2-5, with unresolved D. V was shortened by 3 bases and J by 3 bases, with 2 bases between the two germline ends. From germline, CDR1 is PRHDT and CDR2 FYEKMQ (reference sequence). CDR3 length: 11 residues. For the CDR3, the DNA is TGTGCCAGCAGCTTGGAAGAGACCCAGTACTTC. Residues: CASSLEETQYF.

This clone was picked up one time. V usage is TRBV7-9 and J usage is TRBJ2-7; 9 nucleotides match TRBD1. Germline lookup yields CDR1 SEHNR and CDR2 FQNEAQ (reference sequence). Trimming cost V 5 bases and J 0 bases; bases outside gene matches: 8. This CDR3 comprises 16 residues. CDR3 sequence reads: CASSGAGTGLSYEQYF. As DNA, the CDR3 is TGTGCCAGCAGCGGAGCAGGGACAGGGCTCTCCTACGAGCAGTACTTC.

This CDR3 is CASSEGTFSGELFF. CDR3 DNA: TGTGCCAGCAGTGAGGGGACATTTTCCGGGGAGCTGTTTTTT. This sequence joins TRBV6-1 and TRBJ2-2; a possible D gene is TRBD1 (6 bases). Trimming shortened V by 3 bases and J by 6 bases, and 11 bases separated the two germline ends. CDR1 MNHNS and CDR2 SASEGT come from the germline V gene. This CDR3 is 14 amino acids long.

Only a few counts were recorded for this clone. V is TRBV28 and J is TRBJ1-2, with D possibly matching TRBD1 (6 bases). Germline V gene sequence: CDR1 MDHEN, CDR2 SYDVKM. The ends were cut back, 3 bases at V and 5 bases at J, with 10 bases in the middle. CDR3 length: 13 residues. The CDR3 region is CASSLGTSYGYTF. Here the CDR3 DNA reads TGTGCCAGCAGTTTGGGGACATCTTATGGCTACACCTTC.

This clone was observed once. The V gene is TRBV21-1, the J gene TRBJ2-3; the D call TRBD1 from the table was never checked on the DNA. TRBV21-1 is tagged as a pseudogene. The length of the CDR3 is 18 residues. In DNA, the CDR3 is TGTGCCAGCAGCCCACGTTGGAGGGACAGAGATAACACAGATACGCAGTATTTT. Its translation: CASSPRWRDRDNTDTQYF.

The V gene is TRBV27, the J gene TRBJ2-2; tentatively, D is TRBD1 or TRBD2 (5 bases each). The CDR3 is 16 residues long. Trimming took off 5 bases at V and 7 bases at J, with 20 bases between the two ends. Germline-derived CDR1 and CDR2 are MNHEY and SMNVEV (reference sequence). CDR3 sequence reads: CASSLRWGWAGGELFF. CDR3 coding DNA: TGTGCCAGCAGTCTCCGATGGGGGTGGGCAGGCGGGGAGCTGTTTTTT.

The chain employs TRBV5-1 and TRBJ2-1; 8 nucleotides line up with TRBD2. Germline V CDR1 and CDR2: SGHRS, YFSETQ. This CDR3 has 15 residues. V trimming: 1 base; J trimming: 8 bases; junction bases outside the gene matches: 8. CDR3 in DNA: TGCGCCAGCAGCTTGTACGGGAGGGGGGCGGATGAGCAGTTCTTC. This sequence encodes CASSLYGRGADEQFF.

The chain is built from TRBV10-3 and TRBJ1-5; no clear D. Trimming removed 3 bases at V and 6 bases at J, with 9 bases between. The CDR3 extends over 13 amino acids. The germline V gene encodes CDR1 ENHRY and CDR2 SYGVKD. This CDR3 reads CAISDWGSQPQHF. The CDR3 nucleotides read TGTGCCATCAGTGATTGGGGTTCTCAGCCCCAGCATTTT.

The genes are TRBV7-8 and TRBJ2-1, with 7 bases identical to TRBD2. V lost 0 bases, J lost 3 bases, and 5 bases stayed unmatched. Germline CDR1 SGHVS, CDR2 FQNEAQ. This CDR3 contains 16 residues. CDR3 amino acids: CASSLAPGGGYNEQFF. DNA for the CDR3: TGTGCCAGCAGCTTAGCGCCGGGCGGGGGCTACAATGAGCAGTTCTTC. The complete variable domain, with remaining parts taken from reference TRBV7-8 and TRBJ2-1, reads GAGVSQSPRYKVAKRGQDVALRCDPISGHVSLFWYQQALGQGPEFLTYFQNEAQLDKSGLPSDRFFAERPEGSVSTLKIQRTQQEDSAVYLCASSLAPGGGYNEQFFGPGTRLTVL.

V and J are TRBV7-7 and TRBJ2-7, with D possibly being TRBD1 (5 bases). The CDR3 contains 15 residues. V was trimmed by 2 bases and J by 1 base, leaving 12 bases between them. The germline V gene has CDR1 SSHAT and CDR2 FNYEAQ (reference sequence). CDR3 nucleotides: TGTGCCAGCAGCTTAAACCCAGGGCCTTCCTACGAGCAGTACTTC. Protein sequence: CASSLNPGPSYEQYF.

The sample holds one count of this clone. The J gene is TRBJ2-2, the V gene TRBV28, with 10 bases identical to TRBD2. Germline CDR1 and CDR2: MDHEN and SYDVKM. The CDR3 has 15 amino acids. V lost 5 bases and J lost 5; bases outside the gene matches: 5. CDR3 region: CASSLPSGSTGELFF. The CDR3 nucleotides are TGTGCCAGCAGTCTTCCTAGCGGGAGTACCGGGGAGCTGTTTTTT. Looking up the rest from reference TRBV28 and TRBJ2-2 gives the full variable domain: DVKVTQSSRYLVKRTGEKVFLECVQDMDHENMFWYRQDPGLGLRLIYFSYDVKMKEKGDIPEGYSVSREKKERFSLILESASTNQTSMYLCASSLPSGSTGELFFGEGSRLTVL.

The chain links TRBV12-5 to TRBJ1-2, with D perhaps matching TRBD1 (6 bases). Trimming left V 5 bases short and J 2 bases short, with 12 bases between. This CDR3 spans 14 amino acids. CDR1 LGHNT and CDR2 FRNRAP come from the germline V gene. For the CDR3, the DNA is TGTGCTAGTGGTGCGGACAGCTCAAACTATGGCTACACCTTC. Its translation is CASGADSSNYGYTF.

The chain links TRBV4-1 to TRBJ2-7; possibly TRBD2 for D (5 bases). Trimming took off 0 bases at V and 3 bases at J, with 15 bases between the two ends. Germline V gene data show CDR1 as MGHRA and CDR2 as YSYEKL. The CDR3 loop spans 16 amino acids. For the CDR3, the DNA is TGCGCCAGCAGCCAAGATCGAGCGGAGCCTTTCTACGAGCAGTACTTC. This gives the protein CASSQDRAEPFYEQYF.

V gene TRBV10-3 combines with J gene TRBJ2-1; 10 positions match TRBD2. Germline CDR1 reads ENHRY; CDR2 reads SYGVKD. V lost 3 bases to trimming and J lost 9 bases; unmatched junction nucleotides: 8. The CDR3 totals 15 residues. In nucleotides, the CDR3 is TGTGCCATCAGTGAAGGTCTAGCGGGAGATGGTGAGCAGTTCTTC. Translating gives CAISEGLAGDGEQFF.

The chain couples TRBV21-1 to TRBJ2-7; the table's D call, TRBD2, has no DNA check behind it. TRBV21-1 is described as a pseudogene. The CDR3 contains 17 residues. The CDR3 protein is CASSKDETGGCVHEQYF. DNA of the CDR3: TGTGCCAGCAGCAAAGACGAGACGGGAGGTTGCGTCCACGAGCAGTACTTC.

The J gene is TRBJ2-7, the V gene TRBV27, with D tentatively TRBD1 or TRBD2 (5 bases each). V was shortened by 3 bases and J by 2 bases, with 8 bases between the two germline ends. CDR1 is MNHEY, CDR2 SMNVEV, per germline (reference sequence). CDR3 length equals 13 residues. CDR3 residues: CASSLGVAYEQYF. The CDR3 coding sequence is TGTGCCAGCAGTTTGGGGGTAGCCTACGAGCAGTACTTC.